The rows below give T cell receptor beta chains drawn from one sample of a study of a mutant IDH1 vaccine in newly diagnosed glioma. Clones were read by immunoSEQ multiplex PCR, and TCRdb kept only the in-frame ones, dropping some. The data hold around 87,000 clones, with roughly 85% observed a single time. The source material was PBMCs, sampled from a glioma patient treated with radiotherapy, temozolomide or both. The receptors originated from a woman in her forties or fifties with glioma. Both conserved end residues are part of each CDR3. A D gene is named only where the DNA matches it firmly. Clone size, where shown, is once, few, many, or a class for clones that have expanded.

j_call: TRBJ2-7; d_call: TRBD2; clone_size: -; v_call: TRBV4-1; cdr3_nt: TGCGCCAGCAGCCAGAGATTAGCGGGACACTCCTACGAGCAGTACTTC; cdr3_aa: CASSQRLAGHSYEQYF
j_call: TRBJ1-5; d_call: -; clone_size: -; v_call: TRBV18; cdr3_nt: TGTGCCAGCTCACCACTCCCCGGCAATCAGCCCCAGCATTTT; cdr3_aa: CASSPLPGNQPQHF
j_call: TRBJ1-5; d_call: TRBD1; clone_size: few; v_call: TRBV5-5; cdr3_nt: TGTGCCAGCAGCGTTACAGGGGGCGGCCAGCCCCAGCATTTT; cdr3_aa: CASSVTGGGQPQHF
j_call: TRBJ2-4; d_call: -; clone_size: -; v_call: TRBV10-1; cdr3_nt: TGCGCCAGCAGTGATGGAGGAGGGGCGCGGGGAAACATTCAGTACTTC; cdr3_aa: CASSDGGGARGNIQYF
j_call: TRBJ1-1; d_call: -; clone_size: -; v_call: TRBV9; cdr3_nt: TGTGCCAGCAGCGCCTCCTCCCGAAGGGACACTGAAGCTTTCTTT; cdr3_aa: CASSASSRRDTEAFF
j_call: TRBJ1-1; d_call: TRBD1; clone_size: -; v_call: TRBV6-5; cdr3_nt: TGTGCCAGCAGCTCCGGACAGGGGGTCCCTGAAGCTTTCTTT; cdr3_aa: CASSSGQGVPEAFF
j_call: TRBJ1-4; d_call: TRBD1; clone_size: -; v_call: TRBV5-6; cdr3_nt: TGTGCCAGCAGCCTGACGGGACAGACAGATGAAAAACTGTTTTTT; cdr3_aa: CASSLTGQTDEKLFF
j_call: TRBJ2-5; d_call: TRBD2; clone_size: once; v_call: TRBV6-5; cdr3_nt: TGTGCCAGCAGTTACCGGGGGGGATTCCAAGAGACCCAGTACTTC; cdr3_aa: CASSYRGGFQETQYF
j_call: TRBJ2-5; d_call: -; clone_size: -; v_call: TRBV7-9; cdr3_nt: TGTGCCAGCAGCTTAGCGGCACGAAAAGAGACCCAGTACTTC; cdr3_aa: CASSLAARKETQYF
j_call: TRBJ2-3; d_call: -; clone_size: -; v_call: TRBV27; cdr3_nt: TGTGCCAGCAGTCAACAGGGAACAGATACGCAGTATTTT; cdr3_aa: CASSQQGTDTQYF
j_call: TRBJ1-1; d_call: -; clone_size: -; v_call: TRBV19; cdr3_nt: TGTGCCAGTAGTAATAAAAGAGACACTGAAGCTTTCTTT; cdr3_aa: CASSNKRDTEAFF
j_call: TRBJ2-2; d_call: TRBD1; clone_size: -; v_call: TRBV2; cdr3_nt: TGTGCCAGCAAGGGACAGATAAACACCGGGGAGCTGTTTTTT; cdr3_aa: CASKGQINTGELFF
j_call: TRBJ2-7; d_call: TRBD1; clone_size: -; v_call: TRBV10-3; cdr3_nt: TGTGCCATCAGTGAGTCGCCCGGGACAGATCGTTACGAGCAGTACTTC; cdr3_aa: CAISESPGTDRYEQYF
j_call: TRBJ1-5; d_call: -; clone_size: -; v_call: TRBV27; cdr3_nt: TGTGCCAGCGGAAGGATCAATCAGCCCCAGCATTTT; cdr3_aa: CASGRINQPQHF
j_call: TRBJ2-2; d_call: TRBD1; clone_size: once; v_call: TRBV2; cdr3_nt: TGTGCCAGCAGTGATCAGGGGGCGAACACCGGGGAGCTGTTTTTT; cdr3_aa: CASSDQGANTGELFF
j_call: TRBJ2-3; d_call: TRBD1; clone_size: -; v_call: TRBV25-1; cdr3_nt: TGTGCCAGCAGAGGACAGGGGATAGTGTCAGATACGCAGTATTTT; cdr3_aa: CASRGQGIVSDTQYF
j_call: TRBJ2-3; d_call: -; clone_size: few; v_call: TRBV2; cdr3_nt: TGTGCCAGCAGTGGGTTAGGGGCTTTCACAGATACGCAGTATTTT; cdr3_aa: CASSGLGAFTDTQYF
j_call: TRBJ2-2; d_call: TRBD1; clone_size: -; v_call: TRBV5-6; cdr3_nt: TGTGCCAGCAGCTTGAGGGACAGGGACACCGGGGAGCTGTTTTTT; cdr3_aa: CASSLRDRDTGELFF
j_call: TRBJ1-1; d_call: -; clone_size: -; v_call: TRBV2; cdr3_nt: TGTGCCAGAAGACGGGTGAACACTGAAGCTTTCTTT; cdr3_aa: CARRRVNTEAFF
j_call: TRBJ1-6; d_call: -; clone_size: -; v_call: TRBV15; cdr3_nt: TGTGCCACCAGCAGAGATAAGGGTGATAATTCACCCCTCCACTTT; cdr3_aa: CATSRDKGDNSPLHF